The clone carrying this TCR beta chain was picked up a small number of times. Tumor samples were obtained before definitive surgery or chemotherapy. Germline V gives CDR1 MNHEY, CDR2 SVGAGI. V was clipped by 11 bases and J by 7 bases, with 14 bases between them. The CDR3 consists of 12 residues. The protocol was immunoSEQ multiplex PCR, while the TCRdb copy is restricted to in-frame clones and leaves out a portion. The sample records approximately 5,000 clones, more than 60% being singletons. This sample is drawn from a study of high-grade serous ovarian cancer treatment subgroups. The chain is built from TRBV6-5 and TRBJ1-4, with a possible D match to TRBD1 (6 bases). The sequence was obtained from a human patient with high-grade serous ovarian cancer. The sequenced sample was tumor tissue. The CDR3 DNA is TGTGCCTCCTCTCCCAGGGGTGAAAAACTGTTTTTT. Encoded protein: CASSPRGEKLFF.